This T cell receptor beta chain was recovered during a study of early T cells in non-severe SARS-CoV-2 infection. About the study: Sequencing of bulk RNA from unsorted whole blood was done, without chain pairing. Study-level points and caveats: VDJdb matching, biased toward anti-spike CD8 responses, missed private and CD4 specificities.

Attachment of unique molecular identifiers was made to individual cDNA molecules. A single record per CDR3 protein comes from TCRdb applying MiXCR to the 5' RACE reads. The sample lists 50,000 to 70,000 distinct CDR3 sequences; around 10% were seen once. This clonotype was counted between two and nine times. The target antigen is unknown. The CDR3 spans 12 residues. Looked up from germline, CDR1 is SQVTM and CDR2 is ANQGSEA. V gave up 8 bases and J gave up 5 bases, with 14 bases separating them. The sequenced material came from whole blood. V and J are TRBV29-1 and TRBJ2-3; D perhaps matches TRBD2 (6 bases). This clonotype was sampled from an adult who was a healthcare worker with PCR-confirmed SARS-CoV-2 infection or an uninfected control (not recorded which). The CDR3: CSLRGLLDTQYF. CDR3 DNA: TGCAGCCTTCGCGGACTACTAGATACGCAGTATTTT.